Each of the 7 T cell receptor beta chains below was sequenced from the same sample in a study of blood T cell repertoires in COVID-19. The table came from immunoSEQ multiplex PCR; TCRdb's copy has only in-frame clones and leaves some out. Of about 250,000 clones listed, nearly 90% were seen once; the top ten hold roughly 3.1%. The material sequenced was peripheral blood. These receptors were obtained from a man between 18 and 29 years old with active or convalescent COVID-19.

The genes are TRBV4-3 and TRBJ1-1; TRBD1 matches 9 bases. The CDR3 runs to 13 residues. The germline CDR1 and CDR2 sequences are LGHNA and YSLEER. The junction had 7 bases not matched to a gene; V was cut back by 4 bases and J by 10 bases. The CDR3 sequence: CASSLDRGSVAFF. In DNA form, the CDR3 reads TGCGCCAGCAGCCTGGACAGGGGTTCAGTAGCTTTCTTT.

The gene calls are TRBV28 and TRBJ2-4; TRBD2 matches at 8 bases. The germline V gene encodes CDR1 MDHEN and CDR2 SYDVKM. V lost 5 bases to trimming and J lost 11 bases; unmatched junction nucleotides: 11. The CDR3 has 14 residues. CDR3 sequence reads: CASSLSGRTVFQYF. The CDR3 nucleotides are TGTGCCAGCAGTCTCAGCGGGAGAACGGTTTTTCAGTACTTC.

This clone was observed a single time. The chain is built from TRBV4-2 and TRBJ1-2, with D perhaps TRBD1 (6 bases). The CDR3 has 17 amino acids. V was clipped by 0 bases and J by 7 bases, with 21 bases between them. Per germline, CDR1 LGHNA and CDR2 YNFKEQ. CDR3 DNA sequence: TGTGCCAGCAGCCAAGAAGCGCGGCAGGGGTCAGACGGTGGCTACACCTTC. This sequence encodes CASSQEARQGSDGGYTF.

The V gene is TRBV10-2, the J gene TRBJ1-1, with D possibly being TRBD1 (5 bases). CDR1 WSHSY and CDR2 SAAADI come from the germline V gene. Trimming removed 5 bases at V and 4 bases at J, with 8 bases between. The CDR3 totals 12 residues. For the CDR3, the DNA is TGCGCCAGCAGTTCGGGGGTCACTGAAGCTTTCTTT. Its protein product is CASSSGVTEAFF.

This clone appeared a single time. The rearrangement joins TRBV5-1 to TRBJ2-2, with 10 bases matching TRBD2. Germline CDR1 is SGHRS and CDR2 is YFSETQ. The CDR3 sequence is 16 residues long. The V segment lost 4 bases and the J segment 5 bases; nucleotides outside the gene matches: 8. The CDR3: CASSLGTSEVTGELFF. The CDR3 DNA reads as TGCGCCAGCAGCCTAGGGACTAGCGAAGTTACCGGGGAGCTGTTTTTT. The complete variable domain, with remaining parts taken from reference TRBV5-1 and TRBJ2-2, reads KAGVTQTPRYLIKTRGQQVTLSCSPISGHRSVSWYQQTPGQGLQFLFEYFSETQRNKGNFPGRFSGRQFSNSRSEMNVSTLELGDSALYLCASSLGTSEVTGELFFGEGSRLTVL.

The V gene is TRBV2, the J gene TRBJ2-7; no clear D. Germline values: CDR1 SNHLY, CDR2 FYNNEI. Between the trimmed V and J ends, which lost 7 bases and 0 bases, there was a span of 16 bases. The CDR3 runs to 15 residues. The CDR3 protein is CASKPVRGFSYEQYF. The DNA for the CDR3 is TGTGCCAGCAAACCCGTGCGTGGTTTCTCCTACGAGCAGTACTTC.

A single count supports this clone. The chain recombines TRBV10-3 with TRBJ2-1; 7 bases fit TRBD1. The trim removed 4 bases at V and 0 bases at J, leaving 3 bases unmatched. CDR1 and CDR2 (germline): ENHRY, SYGVKD. The CDR3 is 15 amino acids. The chain's CDR3 is CAISGDRSSYNEQFF. CDR3 DNA sequence: TGTGCCATCAGTGGGGACAGAAGCTCCTACAATGAGCAGTTCTTC.